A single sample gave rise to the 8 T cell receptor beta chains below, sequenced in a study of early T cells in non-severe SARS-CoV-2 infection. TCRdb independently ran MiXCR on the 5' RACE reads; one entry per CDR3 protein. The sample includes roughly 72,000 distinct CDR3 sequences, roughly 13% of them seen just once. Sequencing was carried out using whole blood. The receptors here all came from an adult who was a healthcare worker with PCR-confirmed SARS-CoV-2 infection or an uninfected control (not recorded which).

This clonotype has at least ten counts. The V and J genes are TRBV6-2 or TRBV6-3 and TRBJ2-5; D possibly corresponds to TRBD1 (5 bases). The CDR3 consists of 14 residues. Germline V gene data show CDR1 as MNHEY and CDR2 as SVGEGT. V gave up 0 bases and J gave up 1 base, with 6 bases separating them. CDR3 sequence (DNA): TGTGCCAGCAGTTACTCAGGGGCCCAAGAGACCCAGTACTTC. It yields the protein CASSYSGAQETQYF.

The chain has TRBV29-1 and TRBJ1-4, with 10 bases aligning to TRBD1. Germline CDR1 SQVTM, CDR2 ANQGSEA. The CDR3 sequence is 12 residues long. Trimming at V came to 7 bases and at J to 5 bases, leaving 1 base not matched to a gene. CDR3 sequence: CSAGQGNEKLFF. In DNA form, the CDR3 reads TGCAGCGCGGGACAGGGGAATGAAAAACTGTTTTTT.

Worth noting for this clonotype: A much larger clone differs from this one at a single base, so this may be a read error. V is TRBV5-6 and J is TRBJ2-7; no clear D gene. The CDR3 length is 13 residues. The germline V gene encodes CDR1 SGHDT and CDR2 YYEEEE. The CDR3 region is CAGSHDINYEQYF. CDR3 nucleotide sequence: TGTGCCGGCAGCCATGACATAAACTACGAGCAGTACTTC.

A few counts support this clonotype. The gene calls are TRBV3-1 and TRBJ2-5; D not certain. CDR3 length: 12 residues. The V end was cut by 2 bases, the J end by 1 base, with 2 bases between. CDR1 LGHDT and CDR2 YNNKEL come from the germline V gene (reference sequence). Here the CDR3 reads CASSQLQETQYF. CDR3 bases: TGTGCCAGCAGCCAACTCCAAGAGACCCAGTACTTC.

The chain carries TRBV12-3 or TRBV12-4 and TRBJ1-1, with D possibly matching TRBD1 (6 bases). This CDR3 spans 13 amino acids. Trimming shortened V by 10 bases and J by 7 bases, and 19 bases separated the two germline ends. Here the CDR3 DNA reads TGTGCCACCAGACTTGGGCAGGGGAGTGAAGCTTTCTTT. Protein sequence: CATRLGQGSEAFF.

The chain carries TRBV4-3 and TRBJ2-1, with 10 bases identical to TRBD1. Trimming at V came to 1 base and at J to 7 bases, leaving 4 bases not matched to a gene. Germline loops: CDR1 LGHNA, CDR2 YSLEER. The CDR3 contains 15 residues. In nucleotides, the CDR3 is TGCGCCAGCAGCCAAGGACAGGGGGCTTGGAATGAGCAGTTCTTC. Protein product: CASSQGQGAWNEQFF.

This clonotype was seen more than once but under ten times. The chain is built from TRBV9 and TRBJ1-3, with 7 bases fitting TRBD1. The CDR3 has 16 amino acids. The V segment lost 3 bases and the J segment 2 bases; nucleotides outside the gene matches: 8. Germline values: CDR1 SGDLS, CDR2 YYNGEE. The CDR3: CASSGDHRGPGNTIYF. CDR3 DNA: TGTGCCAGCAGCGGAGATCACAGGGGTCCTGGAAACACCATATATTTT. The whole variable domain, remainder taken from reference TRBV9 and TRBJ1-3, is DSGVTQTPKHLITATGQRVTLRCSPRSGDLSVYWYQQSLDQGLQFLIQYYNGEERAKGNILERFSAQQFPDLHSELNLSSLELGDSALYFCASSGDHRGPGNTIYFGEGSWLTVV.

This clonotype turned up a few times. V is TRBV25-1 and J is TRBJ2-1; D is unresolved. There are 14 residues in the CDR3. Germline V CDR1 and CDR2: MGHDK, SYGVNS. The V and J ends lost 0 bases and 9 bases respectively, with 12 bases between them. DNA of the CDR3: TGTGCCAGCAGTGAATATATTCCGGGCACTGAGCAGTTCTTC. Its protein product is CASSEYIPGTEQFF.